This T cell receptor (beta chain) came from a study of glioma-infiltrating T cells after dendritic cell vaccination. This clone was seen only once. Patients had residual fresh-frozen tumor tissue and more than two years of survival data. The primer mix had 60 V beta and 13 J beta primers. Produced via immunoSEQ multiplex PCR; TCRdb's table is partial and in-frame only. Of tens of thousands of clones in the sample, 80% to 85% were seen once. The V and J ends lost 4 bases and 3 bases, in that order; junction bases with no gene match: 6. CDR3 size: 15 residues. Per the germline V gene, CDR1 is SGHNT and CDR2 is YYREEE (reference sequence).

The sequences come from blood, collected before dendritic cell vaccination. The chain is built from TRBV5-4 and TRBJ2-5, with TRBD1 matching over 10 bases. The sequence was obtained from a human donor with glioblastoma. The CDR3 region has the DNA TGTGCCAGCAGCAGCGGGGACAGGGGAAAAGAGACCCAGTACTTC. As protein: CASSSGDRGKETQYF.